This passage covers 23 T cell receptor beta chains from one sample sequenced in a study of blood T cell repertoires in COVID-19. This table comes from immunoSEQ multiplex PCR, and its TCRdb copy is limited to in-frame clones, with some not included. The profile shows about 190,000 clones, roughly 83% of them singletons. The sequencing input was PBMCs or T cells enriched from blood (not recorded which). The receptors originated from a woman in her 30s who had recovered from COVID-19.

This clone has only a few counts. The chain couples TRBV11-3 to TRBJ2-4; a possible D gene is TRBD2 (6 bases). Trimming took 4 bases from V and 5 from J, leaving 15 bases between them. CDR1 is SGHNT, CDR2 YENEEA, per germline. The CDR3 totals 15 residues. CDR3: CASSYRSGEENIQYF. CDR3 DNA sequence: TGTGCCAGCAGCTACCGGTCGGGGGAAGAAAACATTCAGTACTTC.

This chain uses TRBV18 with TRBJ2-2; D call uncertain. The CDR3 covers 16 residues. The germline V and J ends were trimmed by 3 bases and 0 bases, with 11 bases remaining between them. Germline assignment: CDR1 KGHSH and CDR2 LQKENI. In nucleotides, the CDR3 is TGTGCCAGCTCACCCCAGCGTCTAGCGAACACCGGGGAGCTGTTTTTT. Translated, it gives CASSPQRLANTGELFF.

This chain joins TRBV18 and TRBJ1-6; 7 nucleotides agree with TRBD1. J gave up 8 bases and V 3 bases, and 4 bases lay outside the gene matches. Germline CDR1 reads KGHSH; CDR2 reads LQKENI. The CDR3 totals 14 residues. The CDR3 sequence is CASSPTGKDSPLHF. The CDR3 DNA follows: TGTGCCAGCTCACCGACAGGGAAGGATTCACCCCTCCACTTT.

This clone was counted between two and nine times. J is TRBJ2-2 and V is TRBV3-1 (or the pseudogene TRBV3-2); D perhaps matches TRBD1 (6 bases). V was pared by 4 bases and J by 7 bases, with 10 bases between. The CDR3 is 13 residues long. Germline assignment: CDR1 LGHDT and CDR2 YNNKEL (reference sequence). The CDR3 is CASSLQGGGELFF. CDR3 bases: TGTGCCAGCAGCCTACAGGGTGGCGGGGAGCTGTTTTTT.

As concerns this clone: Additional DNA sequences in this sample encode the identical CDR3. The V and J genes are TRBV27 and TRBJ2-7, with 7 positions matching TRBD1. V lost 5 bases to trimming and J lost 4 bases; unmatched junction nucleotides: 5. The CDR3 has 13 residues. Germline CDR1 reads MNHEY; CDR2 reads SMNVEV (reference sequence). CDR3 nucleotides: TGTGCCAGCAGTCCGGGACAGTCGTACGAGCAGTACTTC. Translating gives CASSPGQSYEQYF.

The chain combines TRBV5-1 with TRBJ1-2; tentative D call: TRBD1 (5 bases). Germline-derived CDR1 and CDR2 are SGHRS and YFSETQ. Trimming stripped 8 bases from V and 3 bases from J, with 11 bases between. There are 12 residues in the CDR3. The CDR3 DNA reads TGCGCCAGTAGCGCGGGGGACTATGGCTACACCTTC. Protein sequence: CASSAGDYGYTF.

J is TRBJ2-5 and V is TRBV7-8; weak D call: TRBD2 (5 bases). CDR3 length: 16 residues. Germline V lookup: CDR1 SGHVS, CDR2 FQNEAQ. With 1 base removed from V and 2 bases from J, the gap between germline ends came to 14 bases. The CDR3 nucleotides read TGTGCCAGCAGCTTAGACCTTCTCGCGGGTCAAGAGACCCAGTACTTC. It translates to CASSLDLLAGQETQYF.

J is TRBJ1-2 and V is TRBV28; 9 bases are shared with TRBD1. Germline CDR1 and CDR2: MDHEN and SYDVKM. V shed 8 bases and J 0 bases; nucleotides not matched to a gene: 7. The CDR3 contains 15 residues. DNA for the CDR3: TGTGCCAGCCTACCACAGGGGGCGCCTAACTATGGCTACACCTTC. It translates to CASLPQGAPNYGYTF.

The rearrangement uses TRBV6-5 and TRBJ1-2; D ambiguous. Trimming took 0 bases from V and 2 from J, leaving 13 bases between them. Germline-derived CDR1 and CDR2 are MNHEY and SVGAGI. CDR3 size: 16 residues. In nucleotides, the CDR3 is TGTGCCAGCAGTTACTCGATCCGTGGCATAAACTATGGCTACACCTTC. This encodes CASSYSIRGINYGYTF.

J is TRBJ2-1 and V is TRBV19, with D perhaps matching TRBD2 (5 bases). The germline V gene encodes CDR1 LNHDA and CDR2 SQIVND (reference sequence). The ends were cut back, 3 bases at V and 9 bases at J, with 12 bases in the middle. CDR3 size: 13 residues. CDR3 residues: CASSIALAGEQFF. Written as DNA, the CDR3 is TGTGCCAGTAGTATCGCGCTAGCCGGTGAGCAGTTCTTC.

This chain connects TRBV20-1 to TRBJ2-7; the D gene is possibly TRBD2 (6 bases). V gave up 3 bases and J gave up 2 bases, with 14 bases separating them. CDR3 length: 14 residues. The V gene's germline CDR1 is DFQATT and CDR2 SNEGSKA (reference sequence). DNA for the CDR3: TGCAGTGCTAGTATGGGACTGCGGCCCTACGAGCAGTACTTC. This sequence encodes CSASMGLRPYEQYF.

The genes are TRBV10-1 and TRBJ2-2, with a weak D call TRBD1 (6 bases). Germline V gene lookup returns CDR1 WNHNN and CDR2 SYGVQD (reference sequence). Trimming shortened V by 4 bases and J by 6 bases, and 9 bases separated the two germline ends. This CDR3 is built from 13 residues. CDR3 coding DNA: TGCGCCAGCAGTGCCGAGGGGGCCGGGGAGCTGTTTTTT. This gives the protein CASSAEGAGELFF.

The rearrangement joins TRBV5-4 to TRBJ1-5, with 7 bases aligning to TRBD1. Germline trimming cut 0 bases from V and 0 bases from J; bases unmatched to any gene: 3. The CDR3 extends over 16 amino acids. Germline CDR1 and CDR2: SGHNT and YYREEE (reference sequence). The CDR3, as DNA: TGTGCCAGCAGCTTGGGGGGGACAGTTAGCAATCAGCCCCAGCATTTT. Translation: CASSLGGTVSNQPQHF.

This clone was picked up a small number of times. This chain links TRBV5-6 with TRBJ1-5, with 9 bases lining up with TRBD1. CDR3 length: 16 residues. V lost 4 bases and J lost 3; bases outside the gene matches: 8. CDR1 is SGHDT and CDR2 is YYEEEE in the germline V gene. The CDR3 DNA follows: TGTGCCAGCAGCGCCGGGACAGGGCCACTCAATCAGCCCCAGCATTTT. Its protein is CASSAGTGPLNQPQHF.

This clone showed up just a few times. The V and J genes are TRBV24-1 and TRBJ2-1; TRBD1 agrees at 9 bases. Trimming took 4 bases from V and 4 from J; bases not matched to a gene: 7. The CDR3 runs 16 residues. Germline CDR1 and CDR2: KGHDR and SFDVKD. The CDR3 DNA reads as TGTGCCACCAGTGAAAAGGGACAGGGATTTTACAATGAGCAGTTCTTC. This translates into CATSEKGQGFYNEQFF.

The chain's CDR3 is CASSLFQEAFF. In nucleotides, the CDR3 is TGTGCCAGCAGTTTATTCCAGGAAGCTTTCTTT. This chain connects TRBV12-3 or TRBV12-4 to TRBJ1-1; D is unclear. The CDR3 covers 11 residues. V was shortened by 2 bases and J by 8 bases, with 6 bases between the two germline ends.

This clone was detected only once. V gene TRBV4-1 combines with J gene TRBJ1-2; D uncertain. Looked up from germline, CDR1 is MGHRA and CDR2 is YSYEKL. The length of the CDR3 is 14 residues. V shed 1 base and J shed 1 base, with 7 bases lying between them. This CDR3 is CASSQAYINYGYTF. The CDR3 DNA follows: TGCGCCAGCAGCCAAGCATACATTAACTATGGCTACACCTTC.

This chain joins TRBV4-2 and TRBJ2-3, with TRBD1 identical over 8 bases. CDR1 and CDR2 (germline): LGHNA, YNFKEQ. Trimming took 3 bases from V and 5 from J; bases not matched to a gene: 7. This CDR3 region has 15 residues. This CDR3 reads CASSQADRVEDTQYF. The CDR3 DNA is TGTGCCAGCAGCCAGGCGGACAGGGTCGAAGATACGCAGTATTTT.

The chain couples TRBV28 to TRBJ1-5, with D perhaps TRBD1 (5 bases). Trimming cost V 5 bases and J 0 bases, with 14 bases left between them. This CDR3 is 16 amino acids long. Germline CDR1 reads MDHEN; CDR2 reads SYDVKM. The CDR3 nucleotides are TGTGCCAGCAGTGGAGACGGGGGTAATAGCAATCAGCCCCAGCATTTT. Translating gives CASSGDGGNSNQPQHF.

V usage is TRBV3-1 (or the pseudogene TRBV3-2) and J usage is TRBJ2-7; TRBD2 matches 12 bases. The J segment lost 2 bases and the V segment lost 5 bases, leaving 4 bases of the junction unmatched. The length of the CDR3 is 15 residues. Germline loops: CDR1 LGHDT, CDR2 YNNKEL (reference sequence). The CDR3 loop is CASSLLAGGTYEQYV. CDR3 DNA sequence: TGTGCCAGCAGCTTACTAGCGGGGGGCACCTACGAGCAGTACGTC.

CDR3 DNA: TGTGCCACCAGTGACCCGCCAAGAATGGCGGGGGGGCCCTCCAATGAGCAGTTCTTC. Residues: CATSDPPRMAGGPSNEQFF. The chain employs TRBV24-1 and TRBJ2-1, with 9 bases fitting TRBD2. CDR3 size: 19 residues. Germline V CDR1 and CDR2: KGHDR, SFDVKD. V lost 4 bases and J lost 6; bases outside the gene matches: 18.

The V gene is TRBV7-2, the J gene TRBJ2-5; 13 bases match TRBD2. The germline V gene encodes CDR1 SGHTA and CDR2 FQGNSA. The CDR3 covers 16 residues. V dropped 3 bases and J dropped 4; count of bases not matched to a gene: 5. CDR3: CASSLRTSGGRETQYF. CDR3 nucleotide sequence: TGTGCCAGCAGCTTGAGGACTAGCGGGGGCCGAGAGACCCAGTACTTC.

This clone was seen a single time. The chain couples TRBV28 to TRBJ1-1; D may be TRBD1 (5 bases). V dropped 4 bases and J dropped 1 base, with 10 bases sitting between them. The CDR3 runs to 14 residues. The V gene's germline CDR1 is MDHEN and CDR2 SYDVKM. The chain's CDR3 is CASSSRGRNTEAFF. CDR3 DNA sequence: TGTGCCAGCAGTTCAAGGGGAAGGAACACTGAAGCTTTCTTT.